Shown below are 11 T cell receptor beta chains from a single sample sequenced in a study of T cells in lung cancer brain metastases. Profiling relied on immunoSEQ multiplex PCR, and the TCRdb table lists in-frame clones only, not all of them. The table includes 4,900 or so clones, less than 90% detected once. The source material was tumor tissue from the primary lung tumor. The receptors derive from a woman between 45 and 60 years old with non-small cell lung cancer.

The V call is TRBV15, the J call TRBJ1-1; D is ambiguous. Trimming shortened V by 5 bases and J by 5 bases, and 15 bases separated the two germline ends. This CDR3 comprises 14 residues. The germline CDR1 and CDR2 sequences are LNHNV and YYDKDF (reference sequence). CDR3 residues: CATSGGVWGTEAFF. CDR3 nucleotide sequence: TGTGCCACCAGCGGCGGGGTTTGGGGTACTGAAGCTTTCTTT.

The rearrangement links TRBV5-1 to TRBJ1-1, with D unclear. The CDR3 runs to 14 residues. Germline V gene lookup returns CDR1 SGHRS and CDR2 YFSETQ. Between the trimmed V and J ends, which lost 5 bases and 0 bases, there was a span of 11 bases. This CDR3 is CASSPSGMNTEAFF. For the CDR3, the DNA is TGCGCCAGCAGTCCTTCGGGCATGAACACTGAAGCTTTCTTT.

V and J are TRBV5-6 and TRBJ1-5; D not resolved. This CDR3 comprises 14 residues. The V end lost 0 bases, the J end lost 7 bases, and 11 bases lay between the germline ends. Germline lookup yields CDR1 SGHDT and CDR2 YYEEEE. The CDR3 DNA sequence: TGTGCCAGCAGCTTGGCAGGCCCACACCAGCCCCAGCATTTT. Encoded protein: CASSLAGPHQPQHF.

This rearrangement joins TRBV7-9 to TRBJ2-5, with TRBD2 identical over 13 bases. CDR1 and CDR2 (germline): SEHNR, FQNEAQ (reference sequence). J lost 3 bases, V lost 5 bases, and 6 bases had no gene match. The CDR3 runs 16 residues. The CDR3 protein is CASSRWTSGGKETQYF. In nucleotides, the CDR3 is TGTGCCAGCAGCCGATGGACTAGCGGGGGCAAAGAGACCCAGTACTTC.

V and J are TRBV5-8 and TRBJ2-4; D call uncertain. Trimming cost V 0 bases and J 5 bases, with 12 bases left between them. CDR3 length: 15 residues. The germline gives CDR1 SGHTS, CDR2 YDEGEE. The CDR3 reads CASSLGVGAENIQYF. The CDR3, as DNA: TGTGCCAGCAGCTTGGGAGTGGGTGCCGAAAACATTCAGTACTTC. The entire variable domain, with the rest obtained from reference TRBV5-8 and TRBJ2-4, is as follows: EAGVTQSPTHLIKTRGQQATLRCSPISGHTSVYWYQQALGLGLQFLLWYDEGEERNRGNFPPRFSGRQFPNYSSELNVNALELEDSALYLCASSLGVGAENIQYFGAGTRLSVL.

The J gene is TRBJ2-3, the V gene TRBV2, with D possibly matching TRBD2 (6 bases). The CDR3 is 15 residues long. V lost 3 bases to trimming and J lost 2 bases, with 12 bases between them. From germline, CDR1 is SNHLY and CDR2 FYNNEI. The CDR3 sequence is CASSESSGNTDTQYF. The CDR3 region has the DNA TGTGCCAGCAGTGAGAGTAGCGGAAACACAGATACGCAGTATTTT. Drawing the rest from reference TRBV2 and TRBJ2-3, the complete variable domain is EPEVTQTPSHQVTQMGQEVILRCVPISNHLYFYWYRQILGQKVEFLVSFYNNEISEKSEIFDDQFSVERPDGSNFTLKIRSTKLEDSAMYFCASSESSGNTDTQYFGPGTRLTVL.

This chain connects TRBV4-2 to TRBJ2-7; 10 nucleotides agree with TRBD1. This CDR3 is 15 amino acids long. Germline V gives CDR1 LGHNA, CDR2 YNFKEQ. V shed 1 base and J 0 bases; nucleotides not matched to a gene: 0. This chain's CDR3 is CASSQGTGGSYEQYF. CDR3 nucleotides: TGTGCCAGCAGCCAAGGGACAGGGGGCTCCTACGAGCAGTACTTC.

The chain joins TRBV6-4 to TRBJ2-3; TRBD2 matches 8 bases. V trimming: 0 bases; J trimming: 1 base; junction bases outside the gene matches: 0. The CDR3 runs 15 residues. Per germline, CDR1 MRHNA and CDR2 SNTAGT. CDR3: CASSDSSGGTDTQYF. For the CDR3, the DNA is TGTGCCAGCAGTGACTCTAGCGGGGGCACAGATACGCAGTATTTT.

The rearrangement links TRBV2 to TRBJ2-3; no clear D. CDR3 length: 15 amino acids. CDR1 is SNHLY and CDR2 is FYNNEI in the germline V gene. Between the trimmed V and J ends, which lost 11 bases and 0 bases, there was a span of 18 bases. CDR3 sequence reads: CADRVRLISTDTQYF. The CDR3 bases are TGTGCCGATAGGGTCAGGTTAATTAGCACAGATACGCAGTATTTT.

Only a few counts were recorded for this clone. This chain links TRBV6-4 with TRBJ2-3; no clear D. The CDR3 has 14 amino acids. V was pared by 0 bases and J by 0 bases, with 4 bases between. The germline V gene has CDR1 MRHNA and CDR2 SNTAGT. The CDR3 sequence is CASSDSTSTDTQYF. In DNA form, the CDR3 reads TGTGCCAGCAGTGACTCGACTAGCACAGATACGCAGTATTTT.

The genes are TRBV28 and TRBJ2-7, with TRBD2 matching 8 bases. Unmatched junction bases numbered 13, after V lost 5 bases and J lost 7 bases. The CDR3 spans 15 residues. Looked up from germline, CDR1 is MDHEN and CDR2 is SYDVKM. CDR3 coding DNA: TGTGCCAGCAGTCCAAGCGGGAGTTATCTGGGAGAGCAGTACTTC. Protein: CASSPSGSYLGEQYF.